This T cell receptor beta chain originates from a study of cytomegalovirus exposure and HLA in healthy donors. The PCR used 60 Vbeta and 13 Jbeta primers. Repertoires were generated with immunoSEQ multiplex PCR, while TCRdb's copy carries only in-frame clones and drops some. The sample yields about 170,000 clones, around 80% seen once. Germline V lookup: CDR1 MGHRA, CDR2 YSYEKL. The CDR3 is 17 residues long. Trimming cost V 2 bases and J 6 bases, with 19 bases left between them. The sequence was obtained from a woman in her fifties or sixties in good health and CMV-seropositive. The chain employs TRBV4-1 and TRBJ1-4, with a possible D match to TRBD1 (5 bases). Specimen: PBMCs. CDR3 protein: CASSQFLWAGSDEKLFF. The CDR3, as DNA: TGCGCCAGCAGCCAATTCCTTTGGGCAGGGTCTGATGAAAAACTGTTTTTT.